The rows below give T cell receptor beta chains drawn from one sample of a study of T cells in Graves' hyperthyroidism and ophthalmopathy. One entry per CDR3 protein results from TCRdb running MiXCR on the multiplex PCR reads. The table has about 740,000 distinct CDR3 sequences, less than 15% seen once. The sequenced material came from blood. The receptors derive from a woman aged 18-29 years with Graves' hyperthyroidism. CDR3s include the opening cysteine and the closing phenylalanine or tryptophan.

v_gene	CDR3aa
TRBV18	CASSPASGTRNTGELFF
TRBV6-6	CASSYSGSGRAGIQYF
TRBV10-2	CASSERGSEQFF
TRBV29-1	CSVLGQWNTEAFF
TRBV6-1	CASTSGRGPGELFF
TRBV5-8	CASSLLVLADTYNEQFF
TRBV6-1	CASKARTEAFF
TRBV7-8	CASSLGQGVNEKLFF
TRBV18	CASSPFVQGTGELFF
TRBV6-1	CASSTPFTRGNEQFF
TRBV7-8	CASRGLGNEQFF
TRBV7-4	CASSSPDTTKRNTGELLF
TRBV6-2/TRBV6-3	CASSYLGQAYEQYF
TRBV7-3	CASSWTSSGEQFF
TRBV28	CASRARSTAGVTEAFF
TRBV27	CASSLLGNRDGNYGYTF
TRBV3-1	CASSPSEVPKGEQYF
TRBV5-1	CASSFSEVGGGLANSPLHF
TRBV11-2	CASSLAQGSPYEQYF
TRBV11-3	CASTGPPRLEREGYGGEETQYF
TRBV7-3	CASSPYRDRAYAGELFF
TRBV7-9	CASSLRGLQETQYF
TRBV7-6	CASSPRPRNTEAFF
TRBV7-3	CASSPHGTIYTGELFF
TRBV20-1	CSGPPDYGYTF
TRBV5-4	CASSLLAGGSGEQYF
TRBV29-1	CSVVSVQGAEKLFF
TRBV4-3	CASSQVIMDTDTQYF
TRBV19	CASSWTSAEYNEQFF
TRBV19	CASSIWRSSYNEQYF
TRBV6-1	CASRGTGAGTSGSRNEQFF
TRBV15	CATRDMQGVAEAFF
TRBV7-9	CASTPLETQYF
TRBV11-1	CASSLAVRETQYF
TRBV7-2	CASSPVGTNNYGYTF
TRBV20-1	CSAREREADIQYF
TRBV20-1	CSAPGLAGGGTGELFF
TRBV29-1	CGVQEGEQFF
TRBV7-9	CASSYEGVTSEAFF
TRBV30	CALTGAARQFF
TRBV6-1	CASRGGTGDEKLFF
TRBV20-1	CSARAHFGVNTEAFF
TRBV25-1	CASSESGGGGTWQYF
TRBV7-2	CASGLGGLGYNEQFF
TRBV11-1	CASNRLEGGGYDLLLYGYTF
TRBV7-9	CASSSQAGELFF
TRBV5-6	CASSYLRGYEQYF
TRBV9	CASSDGTDFYNEQFF
TRBV5-1	CASSRDDRAGTEQFF
TRBV11-2	CASSLGTGKAKNIQYF
TRBV30	CAWSDLREANSPLHF
TRBV11-2	CASSLRGARYNEQFF
TRBV20-1	CSVRLAGTWQYF
TRBV7-2	CASSHLRAWTGDEQYF
TRBV6-1	CASFPGIVFTGELFF
TRBV20-1	CSARVTGSEQYF
TRBV7-2	CASSFTSGYSYEQYF